The rows below give T cell receptor beta chains drawn from one sample of a study of blood T cell repertoires in COVID-19. TCRdb's copy holds only in-frame clones and misses some; the assay was immunoSEQ multiplex PCR. The sample holds about 290,000 clones, roughly 90% seen once. Sequenced: PBMCs or T cells enriched from blood (not recorded which). These receptors all come from a woman aged 40 to 50 who had recovered from COVID-19. CDR3s leave out the opening cysteine and the closing phenylalanine or tryptophan.

V gene	CDR3 protein
TRBV2	ASSEQTGGLTEAF
TRBV2	ASSVRGTGEEKLF
TRBV7-2	ASSLSIGQESPLH
TRBV6-1	ASSENRPELF
TRBV19	ASSAIHRLANTGELF
TRBV3-1/TRBV3-2	ASSQWGTGKETQY
TRBV5-5	ASSPTYRGLEGEQY
TRBV10-1	ASSESTYREGEKLF
TRBV18	ASSADQNQPQH
TRBV4-2	ASSQDILGLGVYEQY
TRBV11-2	ASSLERAFYGYT
TRBV19	ASSIAGVANEKLF
TRBV7-8	ASQRQIMNTEAF
TRBV3-1/TRBV3-2	ASSQVPTGPGYT
TRBV30	AWSVQGSQETQY
TRBV13	ASSLSGLAGLNEQF
TRBV7-9	ASSLAWGRETQY
TRBV4-1	ASSQGGRAF
TRBV5-4	ASSLTQTYGYT
TRBV9	ASSPARAGSYNEQF
TRBV30	AWSVLRGLAGPKDTGELF
TRBV5-1	ASSLLSGTGTYEQY
TRBV20-1	SASGPGQSNQPQH
TRBV7-2	ASSLTGGAGQPQH
TRBV11-2	ASSPGSPTGELF
TRBV3-1/TRBV3-2	ASSQDRGIGGYT
TRBV7-3	ASSGGAADTQY
TRBV25-1	ASSDLPSGSSFEQY
TRBV3-1/TRBV3-2	ASSTRGQGTEAF
TRBV2	ASGGDNTGELF
TRBV2	ASSGSFGNQPQH
TRBV30	ARSERPSTDTQY
TRBV3-1/TRBV3-2	ASSPTPGQRTSRLNTIY
TRBV7-3	ASSLETGIHYGYT
TRBV7-2	ASTGTGGIGELF
TRBV19	ASSIGQYGYT
TRBV2	ASSEGTGPYGYT
TRBV9	ASSQGAGQGNTEAF
TRBV12-5	ASGSADTQY
TRBV10-3	AISRGLADNEQF
TRBV29-1	SVEMRVRGDAEAF
TRBV5-5	ASQSGGPSATGELF
TRBV7-9	ASSPLRQGTYGYT
TRBV11-1	ASSLALAGASDTQY
TRBV28	ASSAASRPDTQY
TRBV12-3/TRBV12-4	ASSSGQNEAF
TRBV7-2	ASSPFLVRSNQPQH
TRBV6-5	ASRTPGRGGYGYT
TRBV9	ASSPFQRGGTEAF
TRBV10-3	AISEGSGRASHEQF
TRBV3-1/TRBV3-2	ASSHRGVDGYT